This is a list of T cell receptor beta chains from one sample in a study of cytotoxic CD8 clonotypes in ibrutinib-treated CLL. Method: immunoSEQ multiplex PCR; TCRdb's copy keeps in-frame clones and lacks some. The repertoire consists of about 160,000 clones, with about four fifths occurring once and the leading ten covering around 4.5%. Specimen: PBMCs, collected after 24 months of ibrutinib treatment. The receptors derive from a human donor with chronic lymphocytic leukemia. Both conserved end residues are part of each CDR3. D genes are given only for firm matches. Some rows mark clone size as missing; the rest say once, few, many or name a class of expanded clone.

TRBJ2-1,TRBV4-1,TRBD2,-,CASSRSGTSEPEQFF,TGCGCCAGCAGCCGATCCGGGACTAGCGAACCGGAGCAGTTCTTC
TRBJ2-1,TRBV18,-,-,CASSPPGNEQFF,TGTGCCAGCTCACCACCTGGCAATGAGCAGTTCTTC
TRBJ1-2,TRBV11-2,-,-,CASSLGWDGYTF,TGTGCCAGCAGCTTAGGTTGGGATGGCTACACCTTC
TRBJ2-2,TRBV19,-,once,CATITRNTGELFF,TGTGCCACTATTACACGGAACACCGGGGAGCTGTTTTTT
TRBJ2-1,TRBV7-2,TRBD1,-,CASSQQGSYNEQFF,TGTGCCAGCAGCCAACAGGGGTCCTACAATGAGCAGTTCTTC
TRBJ1-2,TRBV5-6,TRBD1,-,CASSLLPGQGNYGYTF,TGTGCCAGCAGCTTATTACCCGGACAGGGAAACTATGGCTACACCTTC
TRBJ1-1,TRBV5-5,-,-,CASSLTDTEAFF,TGTGCCAGCAGCTTGACCGACACTGAAGCTTTCTTT
TRBJ1-6,TRBV11-2,-,-,CASSFRRGNNSPLHF,TGTGCCAGCAGCTTTAGGAGGGGGAATAATTCACCCCTCCACTTT
TRBJ1-2,TRBV4-2,-,-,CASSQDPDSNYGYTF,TGTGCCAGCAGCCAAGACCCAGACTCTAACTATGGCTACACCTTC
TRBJ2-1,TRBV29-1,-,-,CSVNDVGGYNEQFF,TGCAGCGTTAATGATGTCGGCGGTTACAATGAGCAGTTCTTC
TRBJ2-7,TRBV15,TRBD2,-,CATRGNNPSGILYEQYF,TGTGCCACCAGGGGAAATAACCCTAGCGGGATCCTCTACGAGCAGTACTTC
TRBJ1-5,TRBV15,-,-,CATSRDSSNQPQHF,TGTGCCACCAGCAGAGATAGTAGCAATCAGCCCCAGCATTTT
TRBJ1-2,TRBV5-4,-,once,CASSLERLANYGYTF,TGTGCCAGCAGCTTGGAACGTTTAGCTAACTATGGCTACACCTTC
TRBJ2-2,TRBV7-2,TRBD2,-,CASSLDGAGGARELFF,TGTGCCAGCAGCTTAGATGGAGCGGGAGGTGCCCGGGAGCTGTTTTTT
TRBJ2-7,TRBV19,-,-,CASSRGAYEQYF,TGTGCCAGTAGCAGGGGGGCCTACGAGCAGTACTTC
TRBJ1-2,TRBV10-1,-,few,CASVPSARVNYGYTF,TGCGCCAGCGTCCCCAGCGCCAGGGTAAACTATGGCTACACCTTC
TRBJ2-3,TRBV7-2,-,once,CASRLNPEGSTDTQYF,TGTGCCAGCAGACTAAACCCAGAGGGGAGCACAGATACGCAGTATTTT
TRBJ2-7,TRBV6-5,-,-,CASRGNRAPPYEQYF,TGTGCCAGCAGGGGGAACAGGGCCCCACCGTACGAGCAGTACTTC
TRBJ1-2,TRBV28,-,-,CASSLAAGGYGYTF,TGTGCCAGCAGTTTAGCGGCAGGCGGGTATGGCTACACCTTC
TRBJ1-1,TRBV11-2,-,-,CASSLGTEAFF,TGTGCCAGCAGCTTGGGGACTGAAGCTTTCTTT
TRBJ1-5,TRBV18,TRBD1,-,CASSPGQHQPQHF,TGTGCCAGCTCACCGGGACAGCATCAGCCCCAGCATTTT
TRBJ2-7,TRBV4-2,-,-,CASSPSRTIYEQYF,TGTGCCAGCAGCCCATCTCGGACTATCTACGAGCAGTACTTC
TRBJ2-7,TRBV30,TRBD2,-,CALYDPSGSRMDEQYF,TGTGCCTTGTATGACCCTAGCGGGAGTCGTATGGACGAGCAGTACTTC